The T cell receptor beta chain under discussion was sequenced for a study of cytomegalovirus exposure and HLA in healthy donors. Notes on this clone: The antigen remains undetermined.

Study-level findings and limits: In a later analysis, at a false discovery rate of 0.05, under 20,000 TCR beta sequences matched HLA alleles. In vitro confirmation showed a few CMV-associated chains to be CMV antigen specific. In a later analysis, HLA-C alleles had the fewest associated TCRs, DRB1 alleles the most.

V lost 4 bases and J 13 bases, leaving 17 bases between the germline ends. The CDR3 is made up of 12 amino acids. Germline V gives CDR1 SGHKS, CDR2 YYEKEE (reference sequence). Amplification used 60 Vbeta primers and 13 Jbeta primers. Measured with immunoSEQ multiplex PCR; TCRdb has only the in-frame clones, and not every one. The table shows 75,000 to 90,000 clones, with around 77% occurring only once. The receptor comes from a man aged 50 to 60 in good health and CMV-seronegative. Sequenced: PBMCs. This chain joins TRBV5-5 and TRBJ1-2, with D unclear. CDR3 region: CASSTAQLLATF. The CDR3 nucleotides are TGTGCCAGCAGCACAGCTCAGCTGCTGGCCACCTTC.